The present T cell receptor (beta chain) was sequenced within a study of shared clonotypes between healthy human individuals (dated by TCRdb to about 2020). Notes on the research overall: A couple of women and a few men aged 18 to 49 years were included in the cohort. Each donor's leukapheresis produced roughly between roughly 0.9 and 9 billion PBMCs. For each donor, CD4 naive and CD4 memory were each run on three plates, CD8 naive on two plates, and CD8 memory on one plate. Blood TCR repertoires of roughly five healthy adults were deeply sequenced to estimate repertoire size and the extent of clonotype sharing between individuals. To increase sequencing depth and limit assay-specific biases, TCR repertoire library preparation and sequencing were carried out by different laboratories using diverse techniques.

CDR1 is given as SGHTA and CDR2 as FQGTGA, both from the germline V gene. There are 15 amino acids in the CDR3, from cysteine to phenylalanine inclusive. Only the CDR3 region is kept as DNA, spanning 45 bases read in frame from base 1. Deletion took 5 bases off V and 4 bases off J, with a span of 17 bases between the germline ends. This clone came up a few times. No cognate antigen has been identified for it. It has no much larger one-base neighbor in the sample; base qualities were not kept. The donors were healthy, HIV-negative adults who had no recently reported acute infections or vaccinations. Every donor was a Caucasian adult living in Nashville, Tennessee, USA. CD4+ T cells were enriched through magnetic negative selection, after which naive cells were positively selected on CD45RA and the remaining negative fraction served as the memory subset. After blood collection by leukapheresis, PBMCs were isolated using Ficoll-Histopaque density gradient centrifugation and then cryopreserved in the vapor phase of liquid nitrogen. Purity and quantity of every magnetically sorted T cell population were checked by analytical flow cytometry. From each sorted fraction, genomic DNA was isolated and quantified by UV absorbance on a Nanodrop 2000c.

TCR CDR3 regions were amplified from genomic DNA by multiplex PCR using the deep immunoSEQ assay. Extracted genomic DNA from each cell subset was spread evenly across all wells of several immunoSEQ 96-well plates, with each plate serving as a replicate. For sorted subsets, each replicate PCR was loaded with approximately 190 ng genomic DNA, equivalent to 25,000 to 35,000 T cell genomes. Purified libraries were measured with a Qubit 3.0 fluorometer, size-checked on a Bioanalyzer 2100, and measured again with the KAPA Library Quantification kit. A separate single-read 150-cycle Illumina NextSeq 550 flow cell was used to sequence each immunoSEQ 96-well plate. The original pipeline was this. Because only junctional sequences without quality scores were contained in the immunoSEQ output, filtering matching that applied to full-length reads could not be performed. Sequences were annotated with PyIR, a Python wrapper for IgBLAST v1.9, using IMGT germline references to assign V/J genes and CDR3. Any read was removed if the V/J assignment was weak (E-value above 1e-6), the CDR3 was missing, or the read contained stop codons, out-of-frame junctions, or ambiguous translated residues. V3J clonotypes were defined as sequences sharing an identical inferred V gene, J gene, and CDR3 amino acid sequence. The percentage overlap between two repertoires was calculated by dividing the number of shared unique clonotypes by the size of the smaller repertoire. Repertoire richness was assessed with RTK rarefaction, the Chao1 estimator, and Recon v2.1 estimates of unobserved clonotypes. Generation probabilities were computed with OLGA for all TCRbeta clonotypes obtained by the gDNA method from a handful of donors. TCRdb limited this immuneACCESS table to in-frame rearrangements with V and J called. A share of clones is missing; checked studies link under half to unresolved V genes, and the rest is unexplained. V, J and clone size derive from that table, while D and trimming were established from the DNA sequence. The sample table shows about 1 million clones, and 70% to 80% are seen once. Clones ranked in the top ten supply nearly 1.5% of the sample.

The full study reports these points: The small number of donors limited the genetic and exposure-history diversity represented. Estimated clonotype richness was generally larger for naive than for memory subsets. Sampling was limited to blood, and TCR repertoires in tissue likely differ from TCR repertoires in blood. Pairwise subsampling indicated that sequencing depth was expected to affect the degree of clonotype sharing among donors. Rarefaction of sorted-subset datasets indicated incomplete sequencing despite the large sequencing depth. Across several donors, around 5% of naive CD4, 3% to 4% of naive CD8, roughly 2.2% of memory CD4, and approximately 0.4% of memory CD8 clonotypes were shared. Higher generation probabilities were observed for clonotypes shared by all four sorted-subset donors than for non-shared clonotypes.

Sequencing input: memory CD4+ T cells sorted from blood. Taken with the paper, the label for cell subset or site translates to: CD45RA-negative fraction. The clonotype originates from a young man in good health. This chain joins TRBV7-3 to TRBJ1-2, and TRBD1 may be the D gene, going by 5 matching bases. Here the CDR3 is given as CASSPAAGGGYGYTF. The sequence in DNA is TGTGCCAGCAGCCCAGCCGCCGGGGGGGGCTATGGCTACACCTTC.